These 14 T cell receptor beta chains originate from one sample sequenced in a study of cytomegalovirus exposure and HLA in healthy donors. The PCR had 60 Vbeta and 13 Jbeta primers. Clones were read by immunoSEQ multiplex PCR, and TCRdb kept only the in-frame ones, dropping some. The table shows about 190,000 clones, with about 86% occurring only once. Sequencing was carried out using PBMCs. The receptors here all came from a woman younger than 45 in good health and CMV-seronegative.

The chain links TRBV4-3 to TRBJ2-4; 9 bases line up with TRBD2. V was clipped by 0 bases and J by 10 bases; unmatched bases: 4. The germline V gene has CDR1 LGHNA and CDR2 YSLEER. The CDR3 length is 14 residues. As DNA, the CDR3 is TGCGCCAGCAGCCAAGATCGGCTAGCGGGGATTCAGTACTTC. The encoded protein is CASSQDRLAGIQYF.

There are a few counts of this clone. V and J are TRBV15 and TRBJ1-5, with 10 nucleotides matching TRBD1. Germline loops: CDR1 LNHNV, CDR2 YYDKDF (reference sequence). CDR3 length: 15 residues. J gave up 5 bases and V 1 base, and 2 bases lay outside the gene matches. CDR3 DNA: TGTGCCACCAGCAGAGTGACAGGGGGCGATCAGCCCCAGCATTTT. Amino acids: CATSRVTGGDQPQHF.

The CDR3 here is CASSHRTGGPSSYNSPLHF. CDR3 DNA sequence: TGCGCCAGCAGCCACCGAACAGGGGGCCCGAGCTCCTATAATTCACCCCTCCACTTT. The chain couples TRBV5-1 to TRBJ1-6; 9 nucleotides match TRBD1. V trimming: 4 bases; J trimming: 0 bases; junction bases outside the gene matches: 11. This CDR3 spans 19 amino acids. Germline V gene lookup returns CDR1 SGHRS and CDR2 YFSETQ.

This chain links TRBV10-3 with TRBJ1-2; TRBD1 aligns across 9 bases. Germline trimming cut 2 bases from V and 8 bases from J; bases unmatched to any gene: 6. Germline-derived CDR1 and CDR2 are ENHRY and SYGVKD. The length of the CDR3 is 14 residues. The CDR3 DNA reads TGTGCCATCAGTGAGGGGACAGGGATTTTGGGCTACACCTTC. This codes for CAISEGTGILGYTF.

V gene TRBV4-1 combines with J gene TRBJ2-3; 7 positions match TRBD2. This CDR3 region has 16 residues. The germline CDR1 and CDR2 sequences are MGHRA and YSYEKL. The trim removed 4 bases at V and 2 bases at J, leaving 9 bases unmatched. The CDR3 nucleotides are TGCGCCAGCAGCCGATCGACTAGCCGAAACACAGATACGCAGTATTTT. Protein sequence: CASSRSTSRNTDTQYF.

The gene calls are TRBV10-3 and TRBJ1-1; TRBD1 aligns across 7 bases. Per the germline V gene, CDR1 is ENHRY and CDR2 is SYGVKD. The ends lost 6 bases at V and 4 bases at J; junction bases unmatched: 8. This CDR3 region has 14 residues. The CDR3 here is CAIRRQGLITEAFF. For the CDR3, the DNA is TGTGCCATCAGAAGACAGGGCCTAATCACTGAAGCTTTCTTT.

The rearrangement uses TRBV30 and TRBJ2-7, with 13 bases that match TRBD2. The CDR3 runs 17 residues. Germline assignment: CDR1 GTSNPN and CDR2 SVGIG (reference sequence). Losses at the gene ends were 3 bases for V and 6 bases for J; bases not matched to a gene: 14. CDR3 protein: CAWSSTRTSGSASEQYF. CDR3 coding DNA: TGTGCCTGGAGCTCTACAAGGACTAGCGGGAGTGCTAGCGAGCAGTACTTC.

This chain links TRBV28 with TRBJ1-6, with no clear D. Germline V lookup: CDR1 MDHEN, CDR2 SYDVKM. This CDR3 is 14 amino acids long. Trimming shortened V by 6 bases and J by 10 bases, and 16 bases separated the two germline ends. The CDR3 DNA follows: TGTGCCAGCAGGGAGGAGGGAGGATGGTCACCCCTCCACTTT. Protein: CASREEGGWSPLHF.

This clone was observed a handful of times. The chain links TRBV5-1 to TRBJ1-5; D is ambiguous. This CDR3 contains 16 residues. Germline CDR1 is SGHRS and CDR2 is YFSETQ. Trimming pared 1 base from V and 5 bases from J, leaving 16 bases between. This CDR3 is CASSLFGGGGDQPQHF. The CDR3 DNA follows: TGCGCCAGCAGCTTGTTTGGCGGCGGAGGTGATCAGCCCCAGCATTTT.

The chain employs TRBV2 and TRBJ2-5; TRBD2 agrees at 7 bases. Per germline, CDR1 SNHLY and CDR2 FYNNEI. The CDR3 consists of 14 residues. The trim removed 5 bases at V and 5 bases at J, leaving 8 bases unmatched. The CDR3 loop is CASSQTSREETQYF. The DNA for the CDR3 is TGTGCCAGCAGTCAGACTAGCAGGGAGGAGACCCAGTACTTC. Complete variable domain (other parts from reference TRBV2 and TRBJ2-5): EPEVTQTPSHQVTQMGQEVILRCVPISNHLYFYWYRQILGQKVEFLVSFYNNEISEKSEIFDDQFSVERPDGSNFTLKIRSTKLEDSAMYFCASSQTSREETQYFGPGTRLLVL.

Written as DNA, the CDR3 is TGTGCCAGCAGTGGACCCGACAGGACAAACGCTGAAGCTTTCTTT. Residues: CASSGPDRTNAEAFF. The J gene is TRBJ1-1, the V gene TRBV27; possibly TRBD1 for D (6 bases). V lost 5 bases, J lost 6 bases, and 19 bases lay in between. This CDR3 region has 15 residues. The germline CDR1 and CDR2 sequences are MNHEY and SMNVEV (reference sequence).

The chain has TRBV6-5 and TRBJ2-1; D is unclear. The CDR3 runs 12 residues. V was pared by 5 bases and J by 5 bases, with 7 bases between. The germline gives CDR1 MNHEY, CDR2 SVGAGI. This chain's CDR3 is CASSRLNNEQFF. CDR3 sequence (DNA): TGTGCCAGCAGTAGACTTAACAATGAGCAGTTCTTC.

The chain recombines TRBV7-9 with TRBJ2-3, with 8 positions matching TRBD1. In germline, CDR1 is SEHNR, CDR2 FQNEAQ (reference sequence). Trimming cost V 6 bases and J 4 bases; bases outside gene matches: 3. The CDR3 extends over 13 amino acids. The CDR3 DNA reads as TGTGCCAGCAGGGGGACAGGAGCAGATACGCAGTATTTT. Translating gives CASRGTGADTQYF.

The chain recombines TRBV4-2 with TRBJ2-3, with TRBD2 matching over 10 bases. V lost 4 bases to trimming and J lost 1 base; unmatched junction nucleotides: 2. Germline V gene lookup returns CDR1 LGHNA and CDR2 YNFKEQ. The CDR3 is made up of 15 amino acids. This CDR3 is CASSPGTSGTDTQYF. In DNA, the CDR3 is TGTGCCAGCAGCCCTGGGACTAGCGGCACAGATACGCAGTATTTT.